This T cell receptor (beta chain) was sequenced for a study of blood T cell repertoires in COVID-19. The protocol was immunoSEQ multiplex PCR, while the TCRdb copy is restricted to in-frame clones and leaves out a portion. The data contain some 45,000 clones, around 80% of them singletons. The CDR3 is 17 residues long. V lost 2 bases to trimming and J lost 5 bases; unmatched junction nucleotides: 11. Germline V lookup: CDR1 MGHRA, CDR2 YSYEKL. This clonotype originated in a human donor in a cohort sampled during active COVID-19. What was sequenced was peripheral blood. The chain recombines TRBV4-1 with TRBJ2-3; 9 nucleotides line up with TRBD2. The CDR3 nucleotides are TGCGCCAGCAGCCAACAAGGGGCTGGCGGGAGGGAAGATACGCAGTATTTT. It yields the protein CASSQQGAGGREDTQYF.